The 17 T cell receptor beta chains listed next were all sequenced from one sample in a study of cytomegalovirus exposure and HLA in healthy donors. Researchers ran the PCR with 60 Vbeta and 13 Jbeta primers. The repertoire was sequenced with immunoSEQ multiplex PCR; TCRdb's copy has only in-frame clones and lacks some. The table has some 140,000 clones, about 76% seen once. The sequenced material came from PBMCs. The origin of the receptors is a woman in her thirties or forties in good health and CMV-seronegative.

This chain uses TRBV5-1 with TRBJ2-3; D might be TRBD1 (5 bases). The CDR3 totals 13 residues. V lost 4 bases and J lost 1, with 7 bases in between. CDR1 SGHRS and CDR2 YFSETQ come from the germline V gene. CDR3 sequence (DNA): TGCGCCAGCAGCCTGGGGCGCACAGATACGCAGTATTTT. It translates to CASSLGRTDTQYF.

The genes are TRBV13 and TRBJ2-1; D ambiguous. In germline, CDR1 is PRHDT, CDR2 FYEKMQ (reference sequence). CDR3 length: 13 amino acids. Trimming removed 1 base from V and 4 bases from J, with 5 bases in between. The CDR3 DNA follows: TGTGCCAGCAGCTTAGTAGTGTACAATGAGCAGTTCTTC. Translation: CASSLVVYNEQFF.

The V call is TRBV28, the J call TRBJ2-1; 10 positions agree with TRBD1. This CDR3 contains 15 residues. The V gene's germline CDR1 is MDHEN and CDR2 SYDVKM. Unmatched junction bases numbered 6, after V lost 5 bases and J lost 5 bases. CDR3 residues: CASSLTGTGDNEQFF. The CDR3 bases are TGTGCCAGCAGTCTTACCGGGACAGGGGACAATGAGCAGTTCTTC.

The V and J genes are TRBV6-1 and TRBJ1-5, with D possibly matching TRBD1 (6 bases). The CDR3 contains 15 residues. CDR1 MNHNS and CDR2 SASEGT come from the germline V gene. V lost 4 bases and J 3 bases, leaving 13 bases between the germline ends. As DNA, the CDR3 is TGTGCCAGCAGTGTCGTTCGGACAGTCAATCAGCCCCAGCATTTT. It codes for CASSVVRTVNQPQHF.

This chain connects TRBV10-1 to TRBJ1-1, with 7 bases that match TRBD1. The length of the CDR3 is 13 residues. The germline V gene has CDR1 WNHNN and CDR2 SYGVQD (reference sequence). Germline trimming cut 4 bases from V and 7 bases from J; bases unmatched to any gene: 6. The CDR3 DNA sequence: TGCGCCAGCAGTGGAGGGGGCGCGGTTGAAGCTTTCTTT. This encodes CASSGGGAVEAFF.

Only a few counts were recorded for this clone. The chain is built from TRBV6-1 and TRBJ2-2, with 8 bases fitting TRBD1. Germline V gene data show CDR1 as MNHNS and CDR2 as SASEGT. The junction had 9 bases not matched to a gene; V was cut back by 6 bases and J by 6 bases. This CDR3 spans 15 amino acids. In DNA form, the CDR3 reads TGTGCCAGCAGCCGAGGACAGGGTTCGTCCGGGGAGCTGTTTTTT. This encodes CASSRGQGSSGELFF.

V is TRBV29-1 and J is TRBJ1-1, with D uncertain. The CDR3 is 12 residues long. Germline loops: CDR1 SQVTM, CDR2 ANQGSEA. V was trimmed by 7 bases and J by 5 bases, leaving 14 bases between them. CDR3 sequence reads: CSGQTRGTEAFF. The DNA of the CDR3 is TGCAGCGGACAAACAAGAGGGACTGAAGCTTTCTTT.

The CDR3 loop is CASSGNPTNTGELFF. In nucleotides, the CDR3 is TGCGCCAGCAGTGGGAATCCGACAAACACCGGGGAGCTGTTTTTT. The chain couples TRBV10-2 to TRBJ2-2; D gene uncertain. This CDR3 comprises 15 residues. From germline, CDR1 is WSHSY and CDR2 SAAADI. V lost 4 bases to trimming and J lost 2 bases, with 11 bases between them.

This chain uses TRBV4-2 with TRBJ2-5, with 9 nucleotides matching TRBD2. Germline V gene sequence: CDR1 LGHNA, CDR2 YNFKEQ. This CDR3 spans 16 amino acids. With 6 bases clipped from V and 5 bases from J, the junction kept 13 bases outside the gene matches. CDR3 sequence: CASRSTAGGPGETQYF. The DNA of the CDR3 is TGTGCCAGCAGATCCACGGCGGGGGGGCCTGGGGAGACCCAGTACTTC.

The chain links TRBV28 to TRBJ1-5; D is ambiguous. Looked up from germline, CDR1 is MDHEN and CDR2 is SYDVKM. CDR3 length: 14 residues. V was pared by 5 bases and J by 6 bases, with 14 bases between. Written as DNA, the CDR3 is TGTGCCAGCAGTCCCCCGGAGGCTGGTCAGCCCCAGCATTTT. Its protein is CASSPPEAGQPQHF.

This clone was found once. The chain uses TRBV7-8 and TRBJ2-2; the D gene is possibly TRBD1 (7 bases). V gave up 5 bases and J gave up 5 bases, with 12 bases separating them. Per germline, CDR1 SGHVS and CDR2 FQNEAQ. CDR3 length: 14 residues. The CDR3 DNA is TGTGCCAGCAGCGCGGGACAGCTAACCGGGGAGCTGTTTTTT. It is translated as CASSAGQLTGELFF. The variable domain in full, with the rest retrieved from reference TRBV7-8 and TRBJ2-2, is GAGVSQSPRYKVAKRGQDVALRCDPISGHVSLFWYQQALGQGPEFLTYFQNEAQLDKSGLPSDRFFAERPEGSVSTLKIQRTQQEDSAVYLCASSAGQLTGELFFGEGSRLTVL.

The J gene is TRBJ1-1, the V gene TRBV19; no firm D call. CDR1 is LNHDA, CDR2 SQIVND, per germline (reference sequence). Trimming stripped 3 bases from V and 0 bases from J, with 11 bases between. The CDR3 has 15 amino acids. The CDR3 DNA reads as TGTGCCAGTAGTATCCGCCCGGGAGTGAACACTGAAGCTTTCTTT. Protein: CASSIRPGVNTEAFF.

The chain joins TRBV27 to TRBJ1-1; D unresolved. The CDR3 consists of 15 residues. Trimming removed 7 bases from V and 3 bases from J, with 18 bases in between. Germline CDR1 MNHEY, CDR2 SMNVEV (reference sequence). CDR3: CASTFSGFGDTEAFF. In DNA form, the CDR3 reads TGTGCCAGCACCTTTTCCGGGTTCGGGGACACTGAAGCTTTCTTT.

The V and J genes are TRBV5-1 and TRBJ2-3; D is uncertain. The CDR3 length is 13 residues. From germline, CDR1 is SGHRS and CDR2 YFSETQ. The V end lost 7 bases, the J end lost 5 bases, and 14 bases lay between the germline ends. CDR3 bases: TGCGCCAGCGGAGCCACCCCGGAAGATACGCAGTATTTT. Encoded protein: CASGATPEDTQYF.

The chain employs TRBV15 and TRBJ1-5; D is perhaps TRBD1 (5 bases). CDR1 and CDR2 from the germline V gene are LNHNV and YYDKDF (reference sequence). CDR3 size: 17 residues. The V end lost 3 bases, the J end lost 3 bases, and 18 bases lay between the germline ends. CDR3 nucleotide sequence: TGTGCCACCAGCAGCAGAATGGGGGGACGGCCCAATCAGCCCCAGCATTTT. This translates into CATSSRMGGRPNQPQHF.

This chain connects TRBV9 to TRBJ1-4, with D perhaps TRBD1 (5 bases). Trimming pared 0 bases from V and 8 bases from J, leaving 14 bases between. This CDR3 is built from 15 residues. Looked up from germline, CDR1 is SGDLS and CDR2 is YYNGEE. CDR3 DNA: TGTGCCAGCAGCGTAGAGCGGGGGTCCCACGAAAAACTGTTTTTT. Translating it yields CASSVERGSHEKLFF.

The J gene is TRBJ2-5, the V gene TRBV29-1, with 14 bases matching TRBD2. J was trimmed by 5 bases and V by 5 bases; bases with no gene match: 10. This CDR3 has 16 residues. CDR1 is SQVTM, CDR2 ANQGSEA, per germline. CDR3 in DNA: TGCAGCGTTATCGGCAGACTAGCGGGGGGGGATGAGACCCAGTACTTC. It encodes CSVIGRLAGGDETQYF.